This T cell receptor (beta chain) was recovered during a study of blood T cell repertoires in COVID-19. Profiled with immunoSEQ multiplex PCR; TCRdb holds only in-frame clones, not every one. The profile covers some 77,000 clones, with around 89% appearing a single time and around 4.1% taken by the ten largest. This clone has a handful of counts. Sequencing was done on a sample of peripheral blood. This receptor was taken from a woman of 80 years or more with active or convalescent COVID-19.

CDR3 nucleotides: TGTGCCACCAGCAGAGATCTAGGCCCAAGAAATGAGCAGTTCTTC. Amino acids: CATSRDLGPRNEQFF. V and J are TRBV15 and TRBJ2-1, with D hard to call. Trimming shortened V by 0 bases and J by 7 bases, and 13 bases separated the two germline ends. The CDR3 contains 15 residues. The germline V gene encodes CDR1 LNHNV and CDR2 YYDKDF (reference sequence).